In this sample, the clone carrying this T cell receptor beta chain turned up many times. CDR3 length: 13 amino acids. V lost 6 bases and J lost 9, with 18 bases in between. Germline values: CDR1 MDHEN, CDR2 SYDVKM. Ophthalmopathy patients showed a Clinical Activity Score of at least 3, NOSPECS grade of at least 4 and duration under 3 months. This entry comes from a study of T cells in Graves' hyperthyroidism and ophthalmopathy. Study in general: Peripheral blood was drawn at first diagnosis, prior to all treatment.

Amplified regions were TCR beta CDR3 sequences from RNA transcripts. Researchers ran a first-round RT-PCR on the TCR CDR3 using the HTBI primer set. MiXCR, run by TCRdb on the multiplex PCR reads, gives a single entry per CDR3 protein. The profile covers about 530,000 distinct CDR3 sequences, with 17% appearing a single time and under 20% taken by the ten largest. The J gene is TRBJ2-7, the V gene TRBV28; perhaps D is TRBD1 or TRBD2 (5 bases each). The sequence came from a woman aged 18-29 years with Graves' ophthalmopathy. The sequencing input was blood. The CDR3 DNA reads as TGTGCCAGCAGCGATAAAAGGGACGTCGGGCAGTACTTC. This gives the protein CASSDKRDVGQYF.